One sample yielded the 22 T cell receptor beta chains listed below, sequenced in a study of blood T cell repertoires in COVID-19. Sequencing used immunoSEQ multiplex PCR; TCRdb keeps in-frame clones, though not all of them. The repertoire holds 150,000 to 200,000 clones, with around 87% as singletons. The sequenced sample consisted of peripheral blood. The receptors stem from a woman aged 80 or over in a cohort sampled during active or convalescent COVID-19.

The gene calls are TRBV12-3 or TRBV12-4 and TRBJ1-2; unclear D gene. The CDR3 contains 13 residues. The ends were cut back, 5 bases at V and 4 bases at J, with 11 bases in the middle. CDR3 sequence: CASSTTNFYGYTF. CDR3 DNA sequence: TGTGCCAGCAGTACGACAAACTTCTATGGCTACACCTTC.

V and J are TRBV14 and TRBJ2-7; TRBD1 matches 10 bases. The trim removed 4 bases at V and 3 bases at J, leaving 6 bases unmatched. There are 15 residues in the CDR3. Germline CDR1 and CDR2: SGHDN and FVKESK. CDR3 sequence: CASSPRQGAIYEQYF. DNA of the CDR3: TGTGCCAGCAGCCCCAGACAGGGGGCAATCTACGAGCAGTACTTC.

This chain links TRBV10-3 with TRBJ2-1, with D possibly matching TRBD1 (5 bases). Trimming removed 7 bases at V and 5 bases at J, with 12 bases between. This CDR3 comprises 13 residues. CDR1 is ENHRY, CDR2 SYGVKD, per germline. DNA for the CDR3: TGTGCCATCAAAACCGACAGAGACAATGAGCAGTTCTTC. Its translation: CAIKTDRDNEQFF.

This clone was counted only a few times. The chain carries TRBV18 and TRBJ1-1; maybe TRBD1 (5 bases). The CDR3 is 13 amino acids. Trimming took 4 bases from V and 2 from J, leaving 8 bases between them. The V gene's germline CDR1 is KGHSH and CDR2 LQKENI. CDR3 DNA sequence: TGTGCCAGCTCACGAGACAGTAACACTGAAGCTTTCTTT. It is translated as CASSRDSNTEAFF.

This clone turned up a few times. V and J are TRBV6-5 and TRBJ2-1; D call uncertain. Germline V gene lookup returns CDR1 MNHEY and CDR2 SVGAGI. This CDR3 has 11 residues. V lost 2 bases and J lost 9, with 5 bases in between. CDR3 DNA sequence: TGTGCCAGCAGTTACGGTAGTGAGCAGTTCTTC. Translated: CASSYGSEQFF.

This chain connects TRBV18 to TRBJ1-3; D not certain. There are 13 residues in the CDR3. V was clipped by 3 bases and J by 4 bases, with 7 bases between them. The V gene's germline CDR1 is KGHSH and CDR2 LQKENI. The DNA for the CDR3 is TGTGCCAGCTCACCGGGAGCCGGAAACACCATATATTTT. This translates into CASSPGAGNTIYF. Full variable domain (rest looked up from reference TRBV18 and TRBJ1-3): NAGVMQNPRHLVRRRGQEARLRCSPMKGHSHVYWYRQLPEEGLKFMVYLQKENIIDESGMPKERFSAEFPKEGPSILRIQQVVRGDSAAYFCASSPGAGNTIYFGEGSWLTVV.

The chain is built from TRBV7-9 and TRBJ1-1; D might be TRBD1 (6 bases). CDR1 and CDR2 from the germline V gene are SEHNR and FQNEAQ (reference sequence). The germline V and J ends were trimmed by 5 bases and 2 bases, with 12 bases remaining between them. The CDR3 spans 14 residues. The CDR3 sequence is CASSPRGSNTEAFF. The CDR3 DNA reads TGTGCCAGCAGCCCAAGGGGGAGCAACACTGAAGCTTTCTTT.

This clone has only one observation. V usage is TRBV7-2 and J usage is TRBJ2-7; D unresolved. The germline CDR1 and CDR2 sequences are SGHTA and FQGNSA. V dropped 6 bases and J dropped 5 bases, with 14 bases sitting between them. The CDR3 runs to 13 residues. The CDR3 loop reads CASSSYRRDEQYF. CDR3 nucleotides: TGTGCCAGCAGTTCTTATCGTCGGGACGAGCAGTACTTC.

V and J are TRBV7-6 and TRBJ1-4, with D uncertain. Germline V lookup: CDR1 SGHVS, CDR2 FNYEAQ. The CDR3 is 18 amino acids. With 1 base removed from V and 8 bases from J, the gap between germline ends came to 23 bases. In nucleotides, the CDR3 is TGTGCCAGCAGCTTAGGGCCCGATCAATCCGCGGGATGGGAAAAACTGTTTTTT. Translating gives CASSLGPDQSAGWEKLFF.

This clone has only a few counts. The chain recombines TRBV7-9 with TRBJ2-5; TRBD1 aligns across 9 bases. The CDR3 extends over 15 amino acids. Unmatched junction bases numbered 6, after V lost 2 bases and J lost 5 bases. Germline lookup yields CDR1 SEHNR and CDR2 FQNEAQ (reference sequence). Written as DNA, the CDR3 is TGTGCCAGCAGCTTACCCACAGGGGGCCGGGAGACCCAGTACTTC. This codes for CASSLPTGGRETQYF.

This clone has a single count. This sequence joins TRBV6-6 and TRBJ1-2, with D possibly matching TRBD1 (6 bases). Trimming removed 0 bases at V and 3 bases at J, with 14 bases between. The CDR3 loop spans 16 amino acids. CDR1 MNHNY and CDR2 SVGAGI come from the germline V gene (reference sequence). The CDR3 is CASSYSARGWDYGYTF. In DNA form, the CDR3 reads TGTGCCAGCAGTTACTCGGCCAGGGGTTGGGACTATGGCTACACCTTC.

The chain uses TRBV18 and TRBJ1-1, with D hard to call. Per the germline V gene, CDR1 is KGHSH and CDR2 is LQKENI. The CDR3 is 15 amino acids. The ends were cut back, 4 bases at V and 5 bases at J, with 17 bases in the middle. CDR3 nucleotide sequence: TGTGCCAGCTCACGCTCTAGGAGCCCGGATACTGAAGCTTTCTTT. Its translation: CASSRSRSPDTEAFF.

The chain carries TRBV5-1 and TRBJ2-5; TRBD2 agrees at 9 bases. Germline CDR1 reads SGHRS; CDR2 reads YFSETQ. Unmatched junction bases numbered 2, after V lost 0 bases and J lost 2 bases. The CDR3 runs 15 residues. CDR3 amino acids: CASSLGSGGQETQYF. The DNA for the CDR3 is TGCGCCAGCAGCTTGGGTAGCGGGGGACAAGAGACCCAGTACTTC.

The CDR3 reads CASSTMGQGTYGYTF. DNA of the CDR3: TGTGCCAGCAGCACCATGGGACAGGGGACCTATGGCTACACCTTC. The J gene is TRBJ1-2, the V gene TRBV11-3; 10 nucleotides line up with TRBD1. The V and J ends lost 5 bases and 4 bases, in that order; junction bases with no gene match: 7. Germline V gene sequence: CDR1 SGHNT, CDR2 YENEEA. The CDR3 spans 15 residues.

The chain uses TRBV28 and TRBJ1-2; 7 bases match TRBD1. The CDR3 has 13 residues. The V and J ends lost 5 bases and 4 bases, in that order; junction bases with no gene match: 4. In germline, CDR1 is MDHEN, CDR2 SYDVKM. Here the CDR3 reads CASSRDSSYGYTF. CDR3 DNA sequence: TGTGCCAGCAGTCGGGACAGCAGCTATGGCTACACCTTC.

The chain carries TRBV6-5 and TRBJ2-2; possibly TRBD2 for D (6 bases). The V end was cut by 4 bases, the J end by 4 bases, with 16 bases between. The CDR3 totals 16 residues. Germline assignment: CDR1 MNHEY and CDR2 SVGAGI. This CDR3 reads CASSSTAGPLTGELFF. The CDR3 DNA reads as TGTGCCAGCAGTTCGACCGCGGGGCCCCTCACCGGGGAGCTGTTTTTT.

CDR3 sequence (DNA): TGTGCCACCAGTGGGGTGACAGGGGGGTACAATGAGCAGTTCTTC. Translation gives CATSGVTGGYNEQFF. The chain carries TRBV24-1 and TRBJ2-1, with 9 bases fitting TRBD1. Trimming cost V 5 bases and J 4 bases; bases outside gene matches: 5. The CDR3 totals 15 residues. Germline CDR1 KGHDR, CDR2 SFDVKD.

The chain has TRBV7-4 and TRBJ2-5, with TRBD1 matching 7 bases. CDR3 length: 16 residues. Trimming at V came to 2 bases and at J to 1 base, leaving 7 bases not matched to a gene. Germline V lookup: CDR1 SGHVT, CDR2 SQSDAQ. This chain's CDR3 is CASSLSPRTGQETQYF. CDR3 sequence (DNA): TGTGCCAGCAGCTTAAGTCCCCGGACAGGCCAAGAGACCCAGTACTTC.

DNA of the CDR3: TGTGCCAGCAGCCTTGGGCCCTTTGGAGGCTACACCTTC. Protein product: CASSLGPFGGYTF. V usage is TRBV7-9 and J usage is TRBJ1-2; D unclear. V lost 5 bases, J lost 8 bases, and 15 bases lay in between. Per germline, CDR1 SEHNR and CDR2 FQNEAQ (reference sequence). The CDR3 runs to 13 residues.

The chain employs TRBV2 and TRBJ1-5, with D possibly being TRBD1 (6 bases). CDR3 length equals 15 residues. Between the trimmed V and J ends, which lost 1 base and 5 bases, there was a span of 12 bases. Per germline, CDR1 SNHLY and CDR2 FYNNEI. Here the CDR3 reads CASSEGRDTYQPQHF. The CDR3 coding sequence is TGTGCCAGCAGTGAAGGTCGGGACACTTATCAGCCCCAGCATTTT.

The CDR3 region is CASSFPGGAGYTF. In DNA form, the CDR3 reads TGTGCCAGCAGTTTCCCGGGGGGCGCCGGCTACACCTTC. The chain recombines TRBV27 with TRBJ1-2, with TRBD1 as a possible D gene (6 bases). The germline V and J ends were trimmed by 3 bases and 8 bases, with 13 bases remaining between them. The CDR3 sequence is 13 residues long. Germline values: CDR1 MNHEY, CDR2 SMNVEV (reference sequence).

The genes are TRBV25-1 and TRBJ1-1; D not certain. Per germline, CDR1 MGHDK and CDR2 SYGVNS. V lost 4 bases and J lost 5, with 11 bases in between. The CDR3 length is 13 residues. CDR3 sequence reads: CASSGPLGTEAFF. The CDR3 DNA follows: TGTGCCAGCAGTGGACCTCTCGGGACTGAAGCTTTCTTT. Combining the CDR3 with reference TRBV25-1 and TRBJ1-1 gives the whole variable domain EADIYQTPRYLVIGTGKKITLECSQTMGHDKMYWYQQDPGMELHLIHYSYGVNSTEKGDLSSESTVSRIRTEHFPLTLESARPSHTSQYLCASSGPLGTEAFFGQGTRLTVV.